A single sample is the source of the 25 T cell receptor beta chains below, sequenced in a study of shared clonotypes between healthy human individuals. Measured with immunoSEQ multiplex PCR; TCRdb has only the in-frame clones, and not every one. The sample holds roughly 500,000 clones; less than 80% are singletons and the top ten take roughly 13%. The sample comprised PBMCs. The receptors originated from a woman aged 40 to 55 in good health. Some clones in this sample may be carry-over from other donors' samples.

This chain joins TRBV10-2 and TRBJ1-1, with a possible D match to TRBD1 (5 bases). CDR3 length: 13 residues. The V gene's germline CDR1 is WSHSY and CDR2 SAAADI. V lost 5 bases to trimming and J lost 0 bases, with 7 bases between them. CDR3 sequence reads: CASSQGVNTEAFF. CDR3 sequence (DNA): TGCGCCAGCAGTCAGGGAGTGAACACTGAAGCTTTCTTT.

This chain uses TRBV15 with TRBJ2-3; TRBD2 matches 7 bases. The CDR3 consists of 17 residues. V lost 3 bases to trimming and J lost 0 bases; unmatched junction nucleotides: 9. Germline V gives CDR1 LNHNV, CDR2 YYDKDF (reference sequence). CDR3 sequence reads: CATSRALAGPSTDTQYF. CDR3 DNA: TGTGCCACCAGCAGGGCCTTAGCGGGCCCCAGCACAGATACGCAGTATTTT.

V usage is TRBV18 and J usage is TRBJ2-4; the match to TRBD1 covers 10 bases. After removal of 1 base from V and 6 bases from J, the junction contained 6 bases not matched to a gene. The CDR3 covers 16 residues. From germline, CDR1 is KGHSH and CDR2 LQKENI. The CDR3 nucleotides read TGTGCCAGCTCACCACGGGACAGGGGAGTGGGAAACATTCAGTACTTC. This gives the protein CASSPRDRGVGNIQYF.

The V gene is TRBV6-5, the J gene TRBJ2-7; D remains ambiguous. The CDR3 spans 13 residues. Trimming took off 2 bases at V and 3 bases at J, with 8 bases between the two ends. The germline CDR1 and CDR2 sequences are MNHEY and SVGAGI. CDR3 residues: CASSYNRIYEQYF. CDR3 bases: TGTGCCAGCAGTTACAACAGAATCTACGAGCAGTACTTC.

Regarding this clone: An end of the junction differs from the germline gene, which may be a read error. V is TRBV4-3 and J is TRBJ1-4; TRBD1 matches at 10 bases. The CDR3 loop spans 16 amino acids. In germline, CDR1 is LGHNA, CDR2 YSLEER. CDR3 in DNA: TGCGCCAGCAGCCGAGATCTTGGGACAGGGGCCGAAAAACTGTCTTTT. It translates to CASSRDLGTGAEKLSF.

V is TRBV14 and J is TRBJ2-1; maybe TRBD1 (5 bases). This CDR3 comprises 12 residues. Germline-derived CDR1 and CDR2 are SGHDN and FVKESK. Trimming took off 5 bases at V and 8 bases at J, with 10 bases between the two ends. As DNA, the CDR3 is TGTGCCAGCAGCTTTGGGGCGGATGAGCAGTTCTTC. It specifies CASSFGADEQFF.

The chain links TRBV28 to TRBJ2-3; TRBD1 is a possible D gene (5 bases). V lost 10 bases, J lost 1 base, and 12 bases lay in between. CDR1 is MDHEN and CDR2 is SYDVKM in the germline V gene. The CDR3 consists of 13 residues. Here the CDR3 reads CATDRRRTDTQYF. As DNA, the CDR3 is TGTGCCACCGACAGACGTCGCACAGATACGCAGTATTTT.

This rearrangement joins TRBV7-2 to TRBJ2-7, with TRBD2 matching over 9 bases. Germline CDR1 is SGHTA and CDR2 is FQGNSA. With 5 bases clipped from V and 3 bases from J, the junction kept 11 bases outside the gene matches. The CDR3 has 16 amino acids. CDR3 sequence: CASSLGTSLSLYEQYF. The CDR3, as DNA: TGTGCCAGCAGCCTCGGGACTAGCCTGAGCCTCTACGAGCAGTACTTC.

The V gene is TRBV5-1, the J gene TRBJ2-7; 9 bases line up with TRBD1. The CDR3 is 16 residues long. Germline-derived CDR1 and CDR2 are SGHRS and YFSETQ. Unmatched junction bases numbered 6, after V lost 0 bases and J lost 2 bases. CDR3 amino acids: CASSLGPGQGTYEQYF. The CDR3 DNA reads as TGCGCCAGCAGCTTGGGACCGGGACAGGGAACCTACGAGCAGTACTTC.

This clone showed up just once. A far larger clone is just one base off, so this is likely a read error. At the DNA level, this CDR3 is encoded by other sequences in the same sample as well. CDR3 nucleotides: TGTAGCGTTGAAAGGGGGACAGGGGGTTCGGATACGCAGTATTTT. This codes for CSVERGTGGSDTQYF. This sequence joins TRBV29-1 and TRBJ2-3; 11 nucleotides match TRBD1. The germline CDR1 and CDR2 sequences are SQVTM and ANQGSEA. The CDR3 is made up of 15 amino acids.

This clone was seen a few times. The V call is TRBV5-4, the J call TRBJ2-1, with 7 bases that match TRBD2. The germline V gene encodes CDR1 SGHNT and CDR2 YYREEE (reference sequence). This CDR3 spans 16 amino acids. J was trimmed by 5 bases and V by 0 bases; bases with no gene match: 8. The CDR3 loop reads CASSLDGGRSDNEQFF. In DNA form, the CDR3 reads TGTGCCAGCAGCTTGGATGGCGGGAGAAGCGACAATGAGCAGTTCTTC.

This clone was detected only once. The chain employs TRBV5-1 and TRBJ2-1; 10 bases fit TRBD1. V was clipped by 4 bases and J by 6 bases; unmatched bases: 4. Germline CDR1 is SGHRS and CDR2 is YFSETQ. The CDR3 consists of 14 residues. The CDR3 region has the DNA TGCGCCAGCAGCGGGACAGGGGTCGGCAATGAGCAGTTCTTC. Its protein product is CASSGTGVGNEQFF. Variable domain in full (rest from reference TRBV5-1 and TRBJ2-1): KAGVTQTPRYLIKTRGQQVTLSCSPISGHRSVSWYQQTPGQGLQFLFEYFSETQRNKGNFPGRFSGRQFSNSRSEMNVSTLELGDSALYLCASSGTGVGNEQFFGPGTRLTVL.

The gene calls are TRBV11-2 and TRBJ1-1, with D hard to call. V was pared by 4 bases and J by 5 bases, with 11 bases between. Germline V CDR1 and CDR2: SGHAT, FQNNGV. The CDR3 contains 13 residues. CDR3 protein: CASSYSLGTEAFF. The CDR3 nucleotides are TGTGCCAGCAGCTATTCCCTTGGGACTGAAGCTTTCTTT.

This clone was found a few times. The V and J genes are TRBV7-2 and TRBJ2-1; 7 positions agree with TRBD2. V shed 5 bases and J 0 bases; nucleotides not matched to a gene: 13. The CDR3 is 18 amino acids. Looked up from germline, CDR1 is SGHTA and CDR2 is FQGNSA. The DNA of the CDR3 is TGTGCCAGCAGCCCCCGAGGGGTCCGCGGGAGCTCCTACAATGAGCAGTTCTTC. Its translation: CASSPRGVRGSSYNEQFF.

The chain is built from TRBV27 and TRBJ2-4; tentatively, D is TRBD2 (6 bases). The V and J ends lost 5 bases and 0 bases respectively, with 14 bases between them. CDR1 MNHEY and CDR2 SMNVEV come from the germline V gene (reference sequence). This CDR3 is 16 amino acids long. CDR3 region: CASSPGGTVAKNIQYF. The CDR3 DNA sequence: TGTGCCAGCAGTCCTGGGGGGACCGTAGCCAAAAACATTCAGTACTTC.

The rearrangement links TRBV28 to TRBJ2-3, with a tentative D call TRBD2 (6 bases). CDR3 length: 16 amino acids. V shed 3 bases and J shed 1 base, with 14 bases lying between them. Germline CDR1 reads MDHEN; CDR2 reads SYDVKM. Here the CDR3 reads CASSFSAWGGTDTQYF. DNA of the CDR3: TGTGCCAGCAGTTTTTCAGCCTGGGGGGGCACAGATACGCAGTATTTT.

The chain uses TRBV9 and TRBJ2-5; 12 nucleotides align to TRBD2. This CDR3 contains 17 residues. Looked up from germline, CDR1 is SGDLS and CDR2 is YYNGEE. The V and J ends lost 0 bases and 3 bases, in that order; junction bases with no gene match: 6. The CDR3, as DNA: TGTGCCAGCAGCGTAGTAGGACTAGCGGGACTTGAAGAGACCCAGTACTTC. Translation: CASSVVGLAGLEETQYF.

Turning to this clone: One base separates it from a far larger clone, so it is likely a read error. The rearrangement links TRBV30 to TRBJ1-1; D ambiguous. Germline lookup yields CDR1 GTSNPN and CDR2 SVGIG (reference sequence). The CDR3 runs to 11 residues. As DNA, the CDR3 is TGTGCCTGGATTACTTACACTGAAGCTTCCTTT. This gives the protein CAWITYTEASF.

The chain combines TRBV6-8 with TRBJ2-7, with a possible D match to TRBD1 (6 bases). Germline loops: CDR1 MNHGY, CDR2 SAAAGT. Trimming cost V 7 bases and J 6 bases, with 16 bases left between them. The CDR3 runs 13 residues. The CDR3 sequence: CASTTKQGFEQYF. The CDR3 DNA reads TGTGCCAGCACGACGAAACAGGGTTTCGAGCAGTACTTC.

This clone appeared once. A read error may produce the germline difference seen at one junction end. In the same sample, other DNA sequences code for this CDR3. The rearrangement links TRBV29-1 to TRBJ2-7; 10 bases map to TRBD2. The CDR3 spans 14 residues. CDR1 SQVTM and CDR2 ANQGSEA come from the germline V gene. CDR3 nucleotide sequence: TGCAGCGTTGAAAGGGCTAGCGGGAGCTACGAACAGTACTTC. This gives the protein CSVERASGSYEQYF.

Comment on this clone: A single base is all that separates this from a far larger clone, so a read error is likely. This chain connects TRBV5-6 to TRBJ2-7; tentative D call: TRBD2 (6 bases). This CDR3 is built from 14 residues. Germline values: CDR1 SGHDT, CDR2 YYEEEE. With 2 bases removed from V and 5 bases from J, the gap between germline ends came to 14 bases. Written as DNA, the CDR3 is TGTGCCAGCAGCTTAGGGCAGGGCGGGAACGAGCAGTACTTC. Translating it yields CASSLGQGGNEQYF.

The chain employs TRBV18 and TRBJ2-2; D unresolved. The germline CDR1 and CDR2 sequences are KGHSH and LQKENI. The germline V and J ends were trimmed by 2 bases and 5 bases, with 6 bases remaining between them. This CDR3 contains 13 residues. In nucleotides, the CDR3 is TGTGCCAGCTCACCATACTTTACCGGGGAGCTGTTTTTT. Amino acid sequence: CASSPYFTGELFF.

This clone was seen more than once but under ten times. The chain links TRBV28 to TRBJ1-2; 8 bases line up with TRBD1. V lost 6 bases to trimming and J lost 1 base; unmatched junction nucleotides: 7. The germline CDR1 and CDR2 sequences are MDHEN and SYDVKM. The CDR3 spans 15 residues. The CDR3, as DNA: TGTGCCAGCAGGGAATCGGGACAGGTTAACTATGGCTACACCTTC. Translating gives CASRESGQVNYGYTF.

The rearrangement uses TRBV18 and TRBJ2-4; D is perhaps TRBD1 or TRBD2 (5 bases each). Trimming removed 1 base from V and 3 bases from J, with 22 bases in between. This CDR3 region has 19 residues. Germline V lookup: CDR1 KGHSH, CDR2 LQKENI. CDR3 bases: TGTGCCAGCTCACCACTTGGGTACTACTCGGGACGCAGCAAAAACATTCAGTACTTC. Its protein product is CASSPLGYYSGRSKNIQYF.

The chain links TRBV2 to TRBJ2-7, with TRBD1 identical over 9 bases. Germline CDR1 and CDR2: SNHLY and FYNNEI. This CDR3 comprises 13 residues. The trim removed 6 bases at V and 6 bases at J, leaving 6 bases unmatched. The CDR3, as DNA: TGTGCCAGCAGAGGGACAGGGTCCCCCGAGCAGTACTTC. As protein: CASRGTGSPEQYF.